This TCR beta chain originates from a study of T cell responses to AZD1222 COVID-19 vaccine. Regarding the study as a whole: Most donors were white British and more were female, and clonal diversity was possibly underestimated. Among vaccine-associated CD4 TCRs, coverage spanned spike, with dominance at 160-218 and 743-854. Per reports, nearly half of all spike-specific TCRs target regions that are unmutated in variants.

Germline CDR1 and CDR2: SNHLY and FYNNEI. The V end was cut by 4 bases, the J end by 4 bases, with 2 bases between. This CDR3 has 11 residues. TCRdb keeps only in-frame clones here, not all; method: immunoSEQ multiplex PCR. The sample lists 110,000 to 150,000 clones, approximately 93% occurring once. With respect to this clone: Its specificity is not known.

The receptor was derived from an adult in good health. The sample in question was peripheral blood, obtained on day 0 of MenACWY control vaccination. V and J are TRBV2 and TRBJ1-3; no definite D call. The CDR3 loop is CASSVGNTIYF. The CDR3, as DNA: TGTGCCAGCAGTGTGGGAAACACCATATATTTT.